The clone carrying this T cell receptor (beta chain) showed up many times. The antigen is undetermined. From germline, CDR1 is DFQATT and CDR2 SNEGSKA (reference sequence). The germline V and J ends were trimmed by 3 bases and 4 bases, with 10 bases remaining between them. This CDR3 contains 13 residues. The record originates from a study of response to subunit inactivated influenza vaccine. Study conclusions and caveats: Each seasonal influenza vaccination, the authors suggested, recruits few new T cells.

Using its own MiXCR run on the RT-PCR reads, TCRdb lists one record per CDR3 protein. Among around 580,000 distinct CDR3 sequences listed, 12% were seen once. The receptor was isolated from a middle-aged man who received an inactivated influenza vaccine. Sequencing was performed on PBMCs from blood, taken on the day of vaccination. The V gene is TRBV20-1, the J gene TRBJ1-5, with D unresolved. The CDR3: CSARSTANQPQHF. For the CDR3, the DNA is TGCAGTGCTAGGTCGACGGCTAATCAGCCCCAGCATTTT.